A single T cell receptor (beta chain) is shown here with its context. What it recognizes is unknown. The PCR had 60 Vbeta and 13 Jbeta primers. The protocol was immunoSEQ multiplex PCR, while the TCRdb copy is restricted to in-frame clones and leaves out a portion. Of around 190,000 clones detected, 80% to 90% appear once; the ten largest clones hold around 1.2%. The source of the sample is a study of cytomegalovirus exposure and HLA in healthy donors. V was pared by 8 bases and J by 7 bases, with 12 bases of the junction left unmatched. Germline V gene sequence: CDR1 WNHNN, CDR2 SYGVQD (reference sequence). This CDR3 has 15 amino acids. Study observations and caveats: Most subjects had HLA-A and HLA-B alleles reportedly predicted accurately by TCR beta sequences. With further analysis later on, most CMV-associated TCR beta chains appeared HLA-restricted. The study had only CMV serostatus as immune exposure information. Cytomegalovirus-associated status was assigned to approximately 160 TCR beta chains.

The V and J genes are TRBV10-1 and TRBJ2-1, with TRBD1 matching 9 bases. This sequence was found in a girl aged 2-10 years in good health and CMV-seropositive. Sample: PBMCs. Here the CDR3 DNA reads TGCGCCAGCGGGACGGGACAGGGTTTTGGGAATGAGCAGTTCTTC. Amino acids: CASGTGQGFGNEQFF.